This TCR beta chain was documented in a study of blood T cell repertoires in COVID-19. Study-level information: Sites across the United States, Italy and Spain contributed samples from acute and convalescent COVID-19. The analysed material was cDNA or gDNA that came from T cells, B-cell-depleted T cells, or PBMCs.

The V gene end was trimmed by 4 bases and the J gene end by 4 bases; junction bases not matched to a gene: 3. The V gene's germline CDR1 is KGHSH and CDR2 LQKENI. The CDR3 totals 15 residues. How the authors handled the data: For nucleated cells, counts were estimated from reference gene primer amplification. Method: immunoSEQ multiplex PCR; TCRdb's copy keeps in-frame clones and lacks some. That table supplies the V and J calls and clone size; D and trimming were determined from the DNA. The sample gives fewer than 85,000 clones, around 89% of which show up once; approximately 9.1% is in the top ten.

The TCR comes from a human donor in a cohort sampled during active COVID-19. The V gene is TRBV18, the J gene TRBJ1-4; 10 bases are a match to TRBD1. Sequenced sample: peripheral blood. The CDR3 here is CASSHGQGVNEKLFF. CDR3 coding DNA: TGTGCCAGCTCACACGGACAGGGGGTTAATGAAAAACTGTTTTTT.